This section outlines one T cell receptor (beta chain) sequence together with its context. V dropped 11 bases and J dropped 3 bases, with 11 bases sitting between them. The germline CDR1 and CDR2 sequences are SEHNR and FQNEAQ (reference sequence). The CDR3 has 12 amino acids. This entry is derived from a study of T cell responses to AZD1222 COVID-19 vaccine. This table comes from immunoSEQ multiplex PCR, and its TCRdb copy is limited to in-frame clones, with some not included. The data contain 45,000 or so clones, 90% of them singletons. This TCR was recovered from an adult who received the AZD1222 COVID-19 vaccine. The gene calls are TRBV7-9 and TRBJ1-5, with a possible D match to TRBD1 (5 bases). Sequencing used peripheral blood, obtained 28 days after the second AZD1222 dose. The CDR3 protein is CAWGVSNQPQHF. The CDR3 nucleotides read TGTGCCTGGGGGGTGTCCAATCAGCCCCAGCATTTT.